These 12 T cell receptor beta chains were sequenced from one sample in a study of blood T cell repertoires in COVID-19. Repertoires were generated with immunoSEQ multiplex PCR, while TCRdb's copy carries only in-frame clones and drops some. The table shows about 200,000 clones, with roughly nine tenths occurring only once. The material sequenced was peripheral blood. The origin of the receptors is a woman in her 70s with acute or convalescent COVID-19.

The chain carries TRBV7-9 and TRBJ2-7; D not certain. Trimming left V 7 bases short and J 7 bases short, with 11 bases between. In germline, CDR1 is SEHNR, CDR2 FQNEAQ (reference sequence). CDR3 length: 11 residues. The CDR3 DNA follows: TGTGCCAGCACAGCGACGCGGGAGCAGTACTTC. It specifies CASTATREQYF.

The chain combines TRBV5-1 with TRBJ2-1; possible D gene TRBD1, 5 bases. The germline V gene encodes CDR1 SGHRS and CDR2 YFSETQ. The CDR3 spans 17 residues. The V end was cut by 2 bases, the J end by 7 bases, with 22 bases between. CDR3 loop: CASSFATGVQQLNEQFF. The CDR3, as DNA: TGCGCCAGCAGCTTCGCCACAGGCGTACAGCAATTGAATGAGCAGTTCTTC. Full variable domain (outside the CDR3, taken from reference TRBV5-1 and TRBJ2-1): KAGVTQTPRYLIKTRGQQVTLSCSPISGHRSVSWYQQTPGQGLQFLFEYFSETQRNKGNFPGRFSGRQFSNSRSEMNVSTLELGDSALYLCASSFATGVQQLNEQFFGPGTRLTVL.

The chain combines TRBV7-2 with TRBJ1-2, with D possibly matching TRBD1 (6 bases). This CDR3 has 12 residues. V was trimmed by 7 bases and J by 8 bases, leaving 14 bases between them. Germline CDR1 reads SGHTA; CDR2 reads FQGNSA. This CDR3 is CASNRVVEGYTF. CDR3 in DNA: TGTGCCAGCAACAGGGTAGTGGAAGGCTACACCTTC.

The table lists this clone with a few counts. This chain links TRBV6-5 with TRBJ2-3, with D tentatively TRBD1 (6 bases). This CDR3 is built from 13 residues. Germline V gene sequence: CDR1 MNHEY, CDR2 SVGAGI. Trimming removed 6 bases from V and 2 bases from J, with 9 bases in between. DNA of the CDR3: TGTGCCAGCAGGGACAGCCACACAGATACGCAGTATTTT. Its protein product is CASRDSHTDTQYF.

V gene TRBV15 combines with J gene TRBJ2-7, with unresolved D. The CDR3 totals 12 residues. V was cut by 1 base and J by 5 bases, with 6 bases left in between. The germline V gene has CDR1 LNHNV and CDR2 YYDKDF (reference sequence). The CDR3 loop reads CATSRVRDEQYF. The CDR3 DNA is TGTGCCACCAGCAGAGTTCGGGACGAGCAGTACTTC.

The chain is built from TRBV3-1 (or the pseudogene TRBV3-2) and TRBJ1-1; 8 positions match TRBD1. This CDR3 comprises 14 residues. V shed 4 bases, J shed 4 bases, and the junction held 5 bases outside the gene matches. The germline gives CDR1 LGHDT, CDR2 YNNKEL (reference sequence). Here the CDR3 reads CASSLGQVGTEAFF. DNA for the CDR3: TGTGCCAGCAGCCTGGGACAGGTGGGCACTGAAGCTTTCTTT.

The chain joins TRBV5-4 to TRBJ2-1; D gene uncertain. Germline values: CDR1 SGHNT, CDR2 YYREEE (reference sequence). This CDR3 is built from 15 residues. V dropped 4 bases and J dropped 0 bases, with 11 bases sitting between them. CDR3 residues: CASSPLGSSYNEQFF. CDR3 DNA sequence: TGTGCCAGCAGCCCTCTAGGCAGCTCCTACAATGAGCAGTTCTTC.

This clone was detected only once. The V gene is TRBV7-2, the J gene TRBJ2-5; 11 bases agree with TRBD2. The length of the CDR3 is 14 residues. Germline V CDR1 and CDR2: SGHTA, FQGNSA. V lost 6 bases to trimming and J lost 4 bases; unmatched junction nucleotides: 4. CDR3 amino acids: CASSRLAGRETQYF. CDR3 coding DNA: TGTGCCAGCAGTCGACTAGCGGGGAGAGAGACCCAGTACTTC.

The gene calls are TRBV27 and TRBJ2-7; 8 positions match TRBD1. The CDR3 consists of 13 residues. Germline trimming cut 6 bases from V and 2 bases from J; bases unmatched to any gene: 3. Per the germline V gene, CDR1 is MNHEY and CDR2 is SMNVEV (reference sequence). The CDR3 is CASRLTGAYEQYF. Here the CDR3 DNA reads TGTGCCAGCAGGTTGACAGGGGCCTACGAGCAGTACTTC.

This clone has a handful of counts. V usage is TRBV3-1 (or the pseudogene TRBV3-2) and J usage is TRBJ1-2; 7 positions agree with TRBD1. V lost 4 bases and J lost 2; bases outside the gene matches: 7. CDR1 is LGHDT and CDR2 is YNNKEL in the germline V gene (reference sequence). This CDR3 has 15 residues. The CDR3 is CASSPRGRGNYGYTF. CDR3 bases: TGTGCCAGCAGCCCCCGGGGCAGGGGGAACTATGGCTACACCTTC.

This rearrangement joins TRBV6-1 to TRBJ2-1, with 9 nucleotides matching TRBD2. The CDR3 sequence is 14 residues long. The germline gives CDR1 MNHNS, CDR2 SASEGT. Unmatched junction bases numbered 4, after V lost 3 bases and J lost 7 bases. The CDR3 DNA is TGTGCCAGCAGTGAGTGGCTAGCGGGGAATGAGCAGTTCTTC. It is translated as CASSEWLAGNEQFF.

The genes are TRBV10-3 and TRBJ1-2; D is perhaps TRBD1 (5 bases). The CDR3 has 11 residues. V lost 6 bases and J lost 12, with 14 bases in between. CDR1 and CDR2 (germline): ENHRY, SYGVKD. Here the CDR3 DNA reads TGTGCCATCAGCCTTAGGGGATCCCACACCTTC. It yields the protein CAISLRGSHTF.